This TCR beta chain comes out of a study of cytomegalovirus exposure and HLA in healthy donors. Of note for this clone: As yet, its antigen is unknown.

Amplification used 60 Vbeta primers and 13 Jbeta primers. Sequenced by immunoSEQ multiplex PCR; TCRdb stores in-frame clones only, minus some. The sample carries over 100,000 clones, around three quarters recorded once. Overall study findings and caveats: Three CMV-associated chains were confirmed in vitro to be specific for CMV antigens. Researchers reported in a later analysis that a missense DCLRE1C variant was tied to TCR beta V- and J-gene trimming. Later work associated roughly 15,000 TCR beta sequences with HLA alleles at 0.05 false discovery rate.

CDR1 is SGHRS, CDR2 YFSETQ, per germline. After removal of 7 bases from V and 6 bases from J, the junction contained 11 bases not matched to a gene. The CDR3 contains 14 residues. This TCR was sampled from a woman between 18 and 29 years old in good health and CMV-seropositive. V is TRBV5-1 and J is TRBJ2-7; 9 bases match TRBD1. Sequences were obtained from PBMCs. The CDR3, as DNA: TGCGCCAGCTCACCCGGGACAGGGTTAGGCGAGCAGTACTTC. Its translation: CASSPGTGLGEQYF.